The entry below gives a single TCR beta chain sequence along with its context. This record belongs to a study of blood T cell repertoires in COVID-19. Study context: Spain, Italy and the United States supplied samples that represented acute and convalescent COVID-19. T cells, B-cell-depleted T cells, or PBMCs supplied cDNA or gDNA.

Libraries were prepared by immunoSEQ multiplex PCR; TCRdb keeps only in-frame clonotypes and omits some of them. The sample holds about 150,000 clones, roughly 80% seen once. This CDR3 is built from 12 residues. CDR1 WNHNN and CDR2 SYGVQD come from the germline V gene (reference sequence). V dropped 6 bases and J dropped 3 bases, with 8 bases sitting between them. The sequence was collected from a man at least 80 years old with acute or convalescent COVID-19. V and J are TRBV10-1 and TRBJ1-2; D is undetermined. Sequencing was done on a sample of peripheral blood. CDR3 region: CASSDGDYGYTF. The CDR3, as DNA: TGCGCCAGCAGCGACGGAGACTATGGCTACACCTTC.